This T cell receptor (beta chain) emerged from a study of beta chain features in type 1 diabetes. Study-wide findings and caveats: All four CD4+ subsets of Type 1 diabetes patients contained TCRB CDR3s that were moderately but significantly shorter.

The authors reverse transcribed all of the isolated RNA, so sequencing captured expressed TCRB transcripts. The protocol was immunoSEQ multiplex PCR, while the TCRdb copy is restricted to in-frame clones and leaves out a portion. The top ten clones hold roughly 1.4% of a sample with under 55,000 clones, around 40% of them seen once. The V and J ends lost 8 bases and 2 bases respectively, with 18 bases between them. CDR3 length equals 15 residues. The germline V gene has CDR1 SEHNR and CDR2 FQNEAQ (reference sequence). For this clone: Antigen: not known.

Sequencing was carried out using Tregs from blood. V usage is TRBV7-9 and J usage is TRBJ2-5; possible D gene TRBD2, 6 bases. The sequence came from a young man with type 1 diabetes. The DNA of the CDR3 is TGTGCCAGCGGACGCGGCACTAGCCGTCAAGAGACCCAGTACTTC. The encoded protein is CASGRGTSRQETQYF.